The clone carrying this TCR beta chain was counted between two and nine times. Antigen: not known. These data originate in a study of T cell repertoires in cytomegalovirus infection. This CDR3 has 16 amino acids. The V end was cut by 2 bases, the J end by 1 base, with 17 bases between. CDR1 and CDR2 from the germline V gene are SQVTM and ANQGSEA. From the reads, TCRdb called clonotypes with MiXCR, one entry per CDR3 protein. The sample consists of approximately 500,000 distinct CDR3 sequences, around 10% of them appearing once. Study-wide results and limits: HLA-C-restricted CMV-specific TCR beta clonotypes prevailed in the ex vivo response.

The V gene is TRBV29-1, the J gene TRBJ1-1, with D possibly being TRBD1 (5 bases). The sequence came from a human donor in good health (CMV status not recorded). Some clones in this sample may be carry-over from other donors' samples. The specimen was PBMCs. CDR3 nucleotide sequence: TGCAGCGTTGAACCCCTGGGCGGGGGTACGAACACTGAAGCTTTCTTT. Amino acids: CSVEPLGGGTNTEAFF.